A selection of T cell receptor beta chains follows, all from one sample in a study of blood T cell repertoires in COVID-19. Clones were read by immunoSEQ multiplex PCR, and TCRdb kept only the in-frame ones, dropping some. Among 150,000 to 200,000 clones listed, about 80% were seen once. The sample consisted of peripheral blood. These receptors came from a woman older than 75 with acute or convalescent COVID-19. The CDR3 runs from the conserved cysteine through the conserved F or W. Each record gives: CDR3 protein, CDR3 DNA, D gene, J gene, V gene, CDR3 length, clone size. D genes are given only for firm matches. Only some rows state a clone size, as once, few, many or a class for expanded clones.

CDR3aa: CASSRDSLQPQHF; CDR3nt: TGTGCCAGCAGTAGGGACAGTCTCCAGCCCCAGCATTTT; d_gene: TRBD1; j_gene: TRBJ1-5; v_gene: TRBV6-6; len: 13; abundance: NA
CDR3aa: CATSQGYEQYF; CDR3nt: TGTGCCACCAGCCAGGGTTACGAGCAGTACTTC; d_gene: NA; j_gene: TRBJ2-7; v_gene: TRBV24-1; len: 11; abundance: NA
CDR3aa: CASSVAGGIAAPFVQYF; CDR3nt: NA; d_gene: NA; j_gene: TRBJ2-7; v_gene: TRBV6-1; len: 17; abundance: NA
CDR3aa: CASSLDRGTPSYGYTF; CDR3nt: TGTGCCAGCAGTTTGGACAGGGGGACGCCCAGCTATGGCTACACCTTC; d_gene: TRBD1; j_gene: TRBJ1-2; v_gene: TRBV27; len: 16; abundance: NA
CDR3aa: CASSHPRQGASTDTQYF; CDR3nt: TGCGCCAGCAGCCATCCACGACAGGGGGCTAGCACAGATACGCAGTATTTT; d_gene: TRBD1; j_gene: TRBJ2-3; v_gene: TRBV4-1; len: 17; abundance: NA
CDR3aa: CAAKTGTGRFDEQFF; CDR3nt: TGTGCCGCCAAAACCGGGACAGGGAGATTCGATGAGCAGTTCTTC; d_gene: TRBD1; j_gene: TRBJ2-1; v_gene: TRBV10-3; len: 15; abundance: NA
CDR3aa: CASSPDRGPYNEQFF; CDR3nt: TGTGCCAGTAGTCCAGACAGGGGACCCTACAATGAGCAGTTCTTC; d_gene: TRBD1; j_gene: TRBJ2-1; v_gene: TRBV19; len: 15; abundance: few
CDR3aa: CAWKNRTRDSYNSPLHF; CDR3nt: TGTGCCTGGAAAAATAGAACGAGGGACTCCTATAATTCACCCCTCCACTTT; d_gene: NA; j_gene: TRBJ1-6; v_gene: TRBV30; len: 17; abundance: once
CDR3aa: CASSARPTRGTEAFF; CDR3nt: TGTGCCAGCAGTGCCCGGCCAACGCGAGGGACTGAAGCTTTCTTT; d_gene: NA; j_gene: TRBJ1-1; v_gene: TRBV27; len: 15; abundance: NA
CDR3aa: CASSSQGGQEQFF; CDR3nt: TGTGCCAGCAGCTCCCAGGGAGGGCAAGAGCAGTTCTTC; d_gene: TRBD2; j_gene: TRBJ2-1; v_gene: TRBV11-3; len: 13; abundance: NA
CDR3aa: CATSRGRTGGTDTQYF; CDR3nt: TGTGCCACCAGCAGAGGCAGGACAGGGGGCACAGATACGCAGTATTTT; d_gene: TRBD1; j_gene: TRBJ2-3; v_gene: TRBV15; len: 16; abundance: few
CDR3aa: CAWSRGMNTEAFF; CDR3nt: TGTGCCTGGAGCCGGGGGATGAACACTGAAGCTTTCTTT; d_gene: NA; j_gene: TRBJ1-1; v_gene: TRBV30; len: 13; abundance: NA
CDR3aa: CASSLVGTDSYEQYF; CDR3nt: TGTGCCAGCAGCTTAGTGGGGACAGATTCCTACGAGCAGTACTTC; d_gene: TRBD1; j_gene: TRBJ2-7; v_gene: TRBV11-1; len: 15; abundance: NA
CDR3aa: CASSRGGSSGNTIYF; CDR3nt: TGTGCCAGCAGCCGCGGCGGGAGCTCTGGAAACACCATATATTTT; d_gene: NA; j_gene: TRBJ1-3; v_gene: TRBV3-1/TRBV3-2; len: 15; abundance: once
CDR3aa: CASSFDRGSLPGANVLTF; CDR3nt: TGTGCCAGCAGTTTTGACAGGGGCTCCCTCCCTGGGGCCAACGTCCTGACTTTC; d_gene: TRBD1; j_gene: TRBJ2-6; v_gene: TRBV28; len: 18; abundance: NA
CDR3aa: CASSSRQGAGYEQYF; CDR3nt: TGTGCCAGCAGCTCCCGACAGGGGGCAGGCTACGAGCAGTACTTC; d_gene: TRBD1; j_gene: TRBJ2-7; v_gene: TRBV11-2; len: 15; abundance: NA
CDR3aa: CASSLETGGTEAFF; CDR3nt: TGTGCCAGCAGCTTAGAGACAGGGGGCACTGAAGCTTTCTTT; d_gene: TRBD1; j_gene: TRBJ1-1; v_gene: TRBV11-1; len: 14; abundance: NA
CDR3aa: CASSLGVAAEQYF; CDR3nt: TGTGCCAGCAGCTTAGGAGTAGCGGCCGAGCAGTACTTC; d_gene: NA; j_gene: TRBJ2-7; v_gene: TRBV7-2; len: 13; abundance: few
CDR3aa: CASSQGGGEQFF; CDR3nt: TGTGCCAGCAGCCAAGGTGGGGGGGAGCAGTTCTTC; d_gene: NA; j_gene: TRBJ2-1; v_gene: TRBV3-1/TRBV3-2; len: 12; abundance: once
CDR3aa: CASTPRGANSNQPQHF; CDR3nt: TGTGCCAGCACCCCCCGGGGAGCAAATAGCAATCAGCCCCAGCATTTT; d_gene: NA; j_gene: TRBJ1-5; v_gene: TRBV28; len: 16; abundance: NA
CDR3aa: CASSGTGTGKGGYTF; CDR3nt: TGTGCCAGCAGCGGTACCGGGACAGGCAAGGGTGGCTACACCTTC; d_gene: TRBD1; j_gene: TRBJ1-2; v_gene: TRBV11-2; len: 15; abundance: NA
CDR3aa: CASSSSLGAGVGETQYF; CDR3nt: TGTGCCAGCAGTTCCTCTTTGGGAGCGGGAGTGGGGGAGACCCAGTACTTC; d_gene: TRBD2; j_gene: TRBJ2-5; v_gene: TRBV28; len: 17; abundance: once
CDR3aa: CASSPRTGGIDQPQHF; CDR3nt: TGTGCCAGCAGCCCCAGGACAGGGGGTATCGATCAGCCCCAGCATTTT; d_gene: TRBD1; j_gene: TRBJ1-5; v_gene: TRBV7-9; len: 16; abundance: NA
CDR3aa: CASKSRGIIIAYEQYF; CDR3nt: TGTGCCAGCAAGTCCAGGGGTATTATCATTGCCTACGAGCAGTACTTC; d_gene: NA; j_gene: TRBJ2-7; v_gene: TRBV2; len: 16; abundance: many
CDR3aa: CASSFGGNSGNTIYF; CDR3nt: TGTGCCAGCAGCTTTGGAGGAAACTCTGGAAACACCATATATTTT; d_gene: NA; j_gene: TRBJ1-3; v_gene: TRBV7-9; len: 15; abundance: NA
CDR3aa: CASSTHTGPRSPLHF; CDR3nt: TGTGCCAGCAGCACCCACACAGGGCCAAGGTCACCCCTCCACTTT; d_gene: NA; j_gene: TRBJ1-6; v_gene: TRBV11-2; len: 15; abundance: NA
CDR3aa: CASRETGGTSPLHF; CDR3nt: TGTGCCAGCAGGGAAACAGGGGGCACTTCACCCCTCCACTTT; d_gene: TRBD1; j_gene: TRBJ1-6; v_gene: TRBV2; len: 14; abundance: NA
CDR3aa: CASSPRREGLRNEQFF; CDR3nt: TGCGCCAGCAGCCCGCGGCGGGAGGGCTTAAGGAATGAGCAGTTCTTC; d_gene: TRBD2; j_gene: TRBJ2-1; v_gene: TRBV4-1; len: 16; abundance: NA
CDR3aa: CASSRYRGTDTQYF; CDR3nt: TGTGCCAGCAGTAGATACCGGGGGACAGATACGCAGTATTTT; d_gene: NA; j_gene: TRBJ2-3; v_gene: TRBV27; len: 14; abundance: NA
CDR3aa: CASSWGQGLYEQYF; CDR3nt: TGTGCCAGTAGTTGGGGACAGGGGCTGTACGAGCAGTACTTC; d_gene: TRBD1; j_gene: TRBJ2-7; v_gene: TRBV19; len: 14; abundance: NA
CDR3aa: CASSPRTGTGELFF; CDR3nt: TGCGCCAGCAGTCCTCGGACAGGGACCGGGGAGCTGTTTTTT; d_gene: TRBD1; j_gene: TRBJ2-2; v_gene: TRBV10-1; len: 14; abundance: NA
CDR3aa: CAIAVDSNQPQHF; CDR3nt: TGTGCCATCGCGGTGGATAGCAATCAGCCCCAGCATTTT; d_gene: NA; j_gene: TRBJ1-5; v_gene: TRBV6-5; len: 13; abundance: NA
CDR3aa: CATSRASGSYNEQFF; CDR3nt: TGTGCCACCAGCAGAGCTAGCGGGAGCTACAATGAGCAGTTCTTC; d_gene: TRBD2; j_gene: TRBJ2-1; v_gene: TRBV15; len: 15; abundance: NA
CDR3aa: CASSLKGAEANYGYTF; CDR3nt: TGCGCCAGCAGCTTAAAGGGGGCCGAAGCTAACTATGGCTACACCTTC; d_gene: TRBD1; j_gene: TRBJ1-2; v_gene: TRBV5-1; len: 16; abundance: NA
CDR3aa: CASSPDRSLTDTQYF; CDR3nt: TGTGCCAGCAGCCCGGATAGGAGTCTGACAGATACGCAGTATTTT; d_gene: NA; j_gene: TRBJ2-3; v_gene: TRBV11-3; len: 15; abundance: NA
CDR3aa: CASSQWRGGGGRSFHLEQYF; CDR3nt: TGTGCCAGCAGCCAATGGCGAGGGGGAGGCGGGAGGTCATTCCATCTCGAGCAGTACTTC; d_gene: TRBD2; j_gene: TRBJ2-7; v_gene: TRBV4-2; len: 20; abundance: NA
CDR3aa: CASSPRQGANVLTF; CDR3nt: TGTGCCAGCAGCCCACGACAGGGGGCCAACGTCCTGACTTTC; d_gene: NA; j_gene: TRBJ2-6; v_gene: TRBV5-4; len: 14; abundance: once
CDR3aa: CSVSDSDFAGTEAFF; CDR3nt: TGCAGCGTTTCGGACAGCGACTTTGCGGGCACTGAAGCTTTCTTT; d_gene: NA; j_gene: TRBJ1-1; v_gene: TRBV29-1; len: 15; abundance: NA
CDR3aa: CSVRGQGSYEQYF; CDR3nt: TGCAGCGTTCGGGGACAGGGGTCCTACGAGCAGTACTTC; d_gene: TRBD1; j_gene: TRBJ2-7; v_gene: TRBV29-1; len: 13; abundance: NA
CDR3aa: CAWSVGGLRETQYF; CDR3nt: TGTGCCTGGAGTGTAGGGGGTTTAAGGGAGACCCAGTACTTC; d_gene: NA; j_gene: TRBJ2-5; v_gene: TRBV30; len: 14; abundance: NA
CDR3aa: CSASSGRRYEQYF; CDR3nt: TGCAGTGCCAGTAGCGGGAGGCGTTACGAGCAGTACTTC; d_gene: TRBD2; j_gene: TRBJ2-7; v_gene: TRBV20-1; len: 13; abundance: NA
CDR3aa: CSVVGQGEEKLFF; CDR3nt: TGCAGCGTTGTAGGGCAGGGTGAAGAAAAACTGTTTTTT; d_gene: NA; j_gene: TRBJ1-4; v_gene: TRBV29-1; len: 13; abundance: NA
CDR3aa: CASSLGVAGITYEQYF; CDR3nt: TGTGCCAGCAGCTTAGGGGTTGCAGGGATCACCTACGAGCAGTACTTC; d_gene: NA; j_gene: TRBJ2-7; v_gene: TRBV7-6; len: 16; abundance: NA
CDR3aa: CASSLHRDRVGYTF; CDR3nt: TGTGCCAGCAGCTTACACCGGGACAGGGTTGGCTACACCTTC; d_gene: TRBD1; j_gene: TRBJ1-2; v_gene: TRBV11-2; len: 14; abundance: NA
CDR3aa: CASSLMWTGPYEQYF; CDR3nt: TGTGCCAGCAGCCTAATGTGGACAGGCCCCTACGAGCAGTACTTC; d_gene: TRBD1; j_gene: TRBJ2-7; v_gene: TRBV14; len: 15; abundance: NA
CDR3aa: CASSDGTGPSPLHF; CDR3nt: TGTGCCAGCAGTGACGGGACAGGACCTTCACCCCTCCACTTT; d_gene: TRBD1; j_gene: TRBJ1-6; v_gene: TRBV6-1; len: 14; abundance: NA
CDR3aa: CASSDDRGLRSYTF; CDR3nt: TGCGCCAGCAGTGATGACAGGGGGCTGAGGAGCTACACCTTC; d_gene: TRBD1; j_gene: TRBJ1-2; v_gene: TRBV5-1; len: 14; abundance: NA
CDR3aa: CAWISATERGVNEQFF; CDR3nt: TGTGCCTGGATATCGGCGACGGAGCGGGGTGTCAATGAGCAGTTCTTC; d_gene: TRBD2; j_gene: TRBJ2-1; v_gene: TRBV30; len: 16; abundance: NA